This is a list of T cell receptor beta chains from one sample in a study of cytomegalovirus exposure and HLA in healthy donors. Profiled with immunoSEQ multiplex PCR; TCRdb holds only in-frame clones, not every one. The repertoire holds over 150,000 clones, with roughly three quarters as singletons. Sequencing was carried out using PBMCs. The receptors derive from a man aged 25 to 40 in good health and CMV-seropositive. Each CDR3 is given with its conserved first and last residue.

v_call: TRBV20-1
cdr3_aa: CSAPGNYGYTF

v_call: TRBV7-2
cdr3_aa: CASKGQRGYQETQYF

v_call: TRBV5-4
cdr3_aa: CASSPEGGLGRDTQYF

v_call: TRBV28
cdr3_aa: CASSEEQGRNEQYF

v_call: TRBV9
cdr3_aa: CASSFGTGGRPLHF

v_call: TRBV27
cdr3_aa: CASKAGRNTEAFF

v_call: TRBV7-2
cdr3_aa: CASSLVAGGMGETQYF

v_call: TRBV29-1
cdr3_aa: CSILQGSGQPQHF

v_call: TRBV9
cdr3_aa: CASSVGGGAKTGELFF

v_call: TRBV9
cdr3_aa: CASSVDRGYNSGNTIYF

v_call: TRBV6-5
cdr3_aa: CASSSRRDTQYF

v_call: TRBV29-1
cdr3_aa: CSVEDPGQGARGEQYF

v_call: TRBV30
cdr3_aa: CAWSVSRGRPYNEQFF

v_call: TRBV19
cdr3_aa: CASRLAVNQPQHF

v_call: TRBV6-1
cdr3_aa: CASTDASPSYEQYF

v_call: TRBV19
cdr3_aa: CASSIRLLSNQPQHF

v_call: TRBV7-9
cdr3_aa: CASSPGRNYGYTF

v_call: TRBV6-5
cdr3_aa: CASTRTGLMNTEAFF

v_call: TRBV7-9
cdr3_aa: CASSLAGSPLHF

v_call: TRBV7-2
cdr3_aa: CASSFTAGGYTF

v_call: TRBV7-2
cdr3_aa: CASSLDSSLSYNEQFF

v_call: TRBV4-2
cdr3_aa: CASSQEGIGGNRGVGNQPQHF

v_call: TRBV10-3
cdr3_aa: CAISDRGLDPEAFF

v_call: TRBV9
cdr3_aa: CASSVGSGIGYGYTF

v_call: TRBV27
cdr3_aa: CASSLAGGNNEQFF

v_call: TRBV4-3
cdr3_aa: CASSQQGVFNNSPLHF

v_call: TRBV7-9
cdr3_aa: CASSHRGDKETQYF

v_call: TRBV11-3
cdr3_aa: CASSLGLTGELFF

v_call: TRBV7-2
cdr3_aa: CASSGTGRGETQYF

v_call: TRBV6-5
cdr3_aa: CASSYSRDTGELFF

v_call: TRBV7-2
cdr3_aa: CASSFEPGQANYGYTF

v_call: TRBV5-1
cdr3_aa: CASRVGVRRGGADTQYF

v_call: TRBV2
cdr3_aa: CASLMGLGNEQFF

v_call: TRBV2
cdr3_aa: CATAPNIGGAYNSPLHF

v_call: TRBV7-3
cdr3_aa: CASSLRGGGNQPQHF

v_call: TRBV7-2
cdr3_aa: CASSLSSGGAEEQFF

v_call: TRBV11-3
cdr3_aa: CASSLSGGAGTEAFF

v_call: TRBV21-1
cdr3_aa: CASIDPGLDGNTEAFF

v_call: TRBV28
cdr3_aa: CASSRVMNTEAFF

v_call: TRBV6-1
cdr3_aa: CASSALLATNEKLFF

v_call: TRBV15
cdr3_aa: CATSSAGLGRGYTF

v_call: TRBV29-1
cdr3_aa: CSVRTDRSSGNTIYF

v_call: TRBV7-9
cdr3_aa: CASSFDGLRDKETQYF

v_call: TRBV7-9
cdr3_aa: CASSLGGGTEAFF

v_call: TRBV5-4
cdr3_aa: CASRAGQGNTGELFF

v_call: TRBV11-2
cdr3_aa: CASSSPRNPYGYTF

v_call: TRBV30
cdr3_aa: CAWGDSLTGNTIYF

v_call: TRBV27
cdr3_aa: CASSLAAGQGYNEQFF

v_call: TRBV18
cdr3_aa: CASSHTGTSVSTDTQYF

v_call: TRBV5-8
cdr3_aa: CASSPFGQGVYEQYF

v_call: TRBV7-8
cdr3_aa: CASSPRDRGGTEAFF

v_call: TRBV5-8
cdr3_aa: CASSLGQGLSYEQYF

v_call: TRBV27
cdr3_aa: CASSTGMNTEAFF

v_call: TRBV5-1
cdr3_aa: CASSSSQTEYGYTF

v_call: TRBV6-5
cdr3_aa: CASSYSSGNYEQYF